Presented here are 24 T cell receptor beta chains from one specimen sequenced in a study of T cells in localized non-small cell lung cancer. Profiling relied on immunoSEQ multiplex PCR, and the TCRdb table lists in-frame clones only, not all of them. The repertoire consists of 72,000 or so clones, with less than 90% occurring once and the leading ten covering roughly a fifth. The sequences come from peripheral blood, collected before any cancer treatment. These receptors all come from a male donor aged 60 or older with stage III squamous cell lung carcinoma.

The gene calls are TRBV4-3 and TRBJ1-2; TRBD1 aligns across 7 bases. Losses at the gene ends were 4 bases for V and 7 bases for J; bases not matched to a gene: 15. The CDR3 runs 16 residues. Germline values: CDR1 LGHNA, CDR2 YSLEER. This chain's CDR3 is CASSRDRDRVIGGYTF. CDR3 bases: TGCGCCAGCAGCCGAGATAGGGACAGAGTGATAGGTGGCTACACCTTC.

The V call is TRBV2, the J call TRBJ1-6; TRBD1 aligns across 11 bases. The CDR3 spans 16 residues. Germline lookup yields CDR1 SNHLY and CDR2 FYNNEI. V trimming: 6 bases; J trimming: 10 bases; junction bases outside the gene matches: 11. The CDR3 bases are TGTGCCAGCAGAAAAGGGACAGGGGGGATGGGATCACCCCTCCACTTT. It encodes CASRKGTGGMGSPLHF.

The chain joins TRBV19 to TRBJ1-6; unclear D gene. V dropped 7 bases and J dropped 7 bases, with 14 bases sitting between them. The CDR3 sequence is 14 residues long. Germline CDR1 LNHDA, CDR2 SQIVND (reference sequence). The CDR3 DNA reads TGTGCCAGTAATCGGGATTGGGAAAATTCACCCCTCCACTTT. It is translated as CASNRDWENSPLHF.

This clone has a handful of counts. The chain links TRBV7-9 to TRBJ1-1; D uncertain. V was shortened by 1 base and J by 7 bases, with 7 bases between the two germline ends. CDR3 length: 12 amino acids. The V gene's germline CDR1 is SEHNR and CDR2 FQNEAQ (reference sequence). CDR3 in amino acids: CASSLGNVEAFF. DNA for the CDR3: TGTGCCAGCAGCTTAGGTAACGTTGAAGCTTTCTTT.

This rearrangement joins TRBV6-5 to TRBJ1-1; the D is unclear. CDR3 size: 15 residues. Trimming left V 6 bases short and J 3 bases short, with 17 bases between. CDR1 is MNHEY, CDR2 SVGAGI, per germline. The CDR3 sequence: CASRRSRRSYTEAFF. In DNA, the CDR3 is TGTGCCAGCAGACGTTCCAGGAGGAGTTACACTGAAGCTTTCTTT.

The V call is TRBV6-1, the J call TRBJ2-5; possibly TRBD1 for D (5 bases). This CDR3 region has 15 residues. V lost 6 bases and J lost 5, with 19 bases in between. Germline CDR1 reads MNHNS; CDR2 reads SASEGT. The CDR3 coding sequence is TGTGCCAGCAGAACGCGGCAGGGCGATTTGGAGACCCAGTACTTC. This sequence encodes CASRTRQGDLETQYF.

The CDR3 sequence: CASSYVPDNYGYTF. The CDR3 DNA follows: TGTGCCAGCAGTTACGTGCCTGATAACTATGGCTACACCTTC. The genes are TRBV6-6 and TRBJ1-2; D unclear. Germline loops: CDR1 MNHNY, CDR2 SVGAGI (reference sequence). The CDR3 contains 14 residues. V shed 2 bases and J shed 1 base, with 8 bases lying between them.

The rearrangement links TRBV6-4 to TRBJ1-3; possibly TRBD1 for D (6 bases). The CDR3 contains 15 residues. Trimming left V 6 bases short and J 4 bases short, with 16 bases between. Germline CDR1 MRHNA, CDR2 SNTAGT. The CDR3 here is CASRGGQARGNTIYF. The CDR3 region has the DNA TGTGCCAGCAGGGGGGGGCAGGCCCGGGGAAACACCATATATTTT.

This CDR3 reads CASSEEADNYGYTF. The CDR3 DNA sequence: TGTGCCAGCAGTGAAGAGGCGGACAACTATGGCTACACCTTC. This chain joins TRBV6-1 and TRBJ1-2; D is unclear. The CDR3 extends over 14 amino acids. The germline CDR1 and CDR2 sequences are MNHNS and SASEGT. V was clipped by 1 base and J by 2 bases, with 8 bases between them.

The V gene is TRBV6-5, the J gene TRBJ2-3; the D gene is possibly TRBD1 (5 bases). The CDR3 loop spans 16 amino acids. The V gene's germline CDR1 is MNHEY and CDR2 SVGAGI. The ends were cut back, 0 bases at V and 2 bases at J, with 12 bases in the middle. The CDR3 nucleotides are TGTGCCAGCAGTTACTCTGGCAGGGCGGTCACAGATACGCAGTATTTT. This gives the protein CASSYSGRAVTDTQYF.

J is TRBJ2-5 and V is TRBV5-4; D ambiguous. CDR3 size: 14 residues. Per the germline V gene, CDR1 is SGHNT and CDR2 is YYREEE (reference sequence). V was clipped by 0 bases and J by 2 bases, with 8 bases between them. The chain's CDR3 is CASSLAGRQETQYF. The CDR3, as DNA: TGTGCCAGCAGCTTGGCCGGAAGGCAAGAGACCCAGTACTTC.

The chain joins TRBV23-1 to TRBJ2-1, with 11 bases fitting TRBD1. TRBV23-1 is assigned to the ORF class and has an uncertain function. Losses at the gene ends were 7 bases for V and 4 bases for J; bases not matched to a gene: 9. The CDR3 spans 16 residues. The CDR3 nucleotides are TGCGCCAGCAAGGACAGGGGGCTGGGTTTGTACAATGAGCAGTTCTTC. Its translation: CASKDRGLGLYNEQFF.

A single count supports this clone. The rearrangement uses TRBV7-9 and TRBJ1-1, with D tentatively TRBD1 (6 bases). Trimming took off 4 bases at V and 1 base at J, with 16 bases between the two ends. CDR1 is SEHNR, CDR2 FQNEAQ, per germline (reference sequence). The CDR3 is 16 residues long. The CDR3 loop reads CASSSRRWGPNTEAFF. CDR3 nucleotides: TGTGCCAGCAGCTCCCGTCGCTGGGGGCCGAACACTGAAGCTTTCTTT.

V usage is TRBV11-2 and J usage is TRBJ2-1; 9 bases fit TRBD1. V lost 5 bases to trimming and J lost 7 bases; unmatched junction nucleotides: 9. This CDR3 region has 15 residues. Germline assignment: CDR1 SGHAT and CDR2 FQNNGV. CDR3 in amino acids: CASSPPGQGWNEQFF. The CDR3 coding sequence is TGTGCCAGCAGCCCGCCGGGACAGGGATGGAATGAGCAGTTCTTC. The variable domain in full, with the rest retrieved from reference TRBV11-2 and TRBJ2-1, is EAGVAQSPRYKIIEKRQSVAFWCNPISGHATLYWYQQILGQGPKLLIQFQNNGVVDDSQLPKDRFSAERLKGVDSTLKIQPAKLEDSAVYLCASSPPGQGWNEQFFGPGTRLTVL.

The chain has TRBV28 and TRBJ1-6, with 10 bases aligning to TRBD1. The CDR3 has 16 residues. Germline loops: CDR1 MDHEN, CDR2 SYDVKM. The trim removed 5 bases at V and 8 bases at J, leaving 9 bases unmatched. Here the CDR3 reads CASSLDLTGGHSPLHF. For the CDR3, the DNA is TGTGCCAGCAGTCTCGACCTGACAGGGGGCCATTCACCCCTCCACTTT.

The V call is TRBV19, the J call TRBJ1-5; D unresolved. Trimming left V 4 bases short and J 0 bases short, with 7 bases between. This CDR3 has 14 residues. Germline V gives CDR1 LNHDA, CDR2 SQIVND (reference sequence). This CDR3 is CASSKGNSNQPQHF. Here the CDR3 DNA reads TGTGCCAGTAGTAAGGGTAATAGCAATCAGCCCCAGCATTTT. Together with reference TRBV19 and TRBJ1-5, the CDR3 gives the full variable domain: DGGITQSPKYLFRKEGQNVTLSCEQNLNHDAMYWYRQDPGQGLRLIYYSQIVNDFQKGDIAEGYSVSREKKESFPLTVTSAQKNPTAFYLCASSKGNSNQPQHFGDGTRLSIL.

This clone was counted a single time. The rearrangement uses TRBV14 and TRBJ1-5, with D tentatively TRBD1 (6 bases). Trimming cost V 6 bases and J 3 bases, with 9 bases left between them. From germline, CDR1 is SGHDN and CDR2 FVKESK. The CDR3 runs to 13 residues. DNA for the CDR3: TGTGCCAGCAGTCGGACAGTCAATCAGCCCCAGCATTTT. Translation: CASSRTVNQPQHF.

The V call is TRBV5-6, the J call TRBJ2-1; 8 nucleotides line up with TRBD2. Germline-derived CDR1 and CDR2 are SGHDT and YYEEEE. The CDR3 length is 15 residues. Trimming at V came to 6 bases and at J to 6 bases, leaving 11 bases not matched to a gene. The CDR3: CASTHAGTRGNEQFF. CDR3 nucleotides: TGTGCCAGCACTCACGCCGGGACTAGGGGCAATGAGCAGTTCTTC.

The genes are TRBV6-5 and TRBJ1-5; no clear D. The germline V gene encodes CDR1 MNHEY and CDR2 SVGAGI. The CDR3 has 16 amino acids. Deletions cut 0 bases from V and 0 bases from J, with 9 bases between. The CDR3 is CASSYSGSNSNQPQHF. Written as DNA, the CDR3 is TGTGCCAGCAGTTACTCCGGCAGCAATAGCAATCAGCCCCAGCATTTT.

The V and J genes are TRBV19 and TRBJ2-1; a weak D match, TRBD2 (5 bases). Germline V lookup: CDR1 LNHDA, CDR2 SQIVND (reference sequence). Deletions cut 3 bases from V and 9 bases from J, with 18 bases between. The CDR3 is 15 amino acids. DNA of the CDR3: TGTGCCAGTAGTATGGACTCCCTGAAGGGAGCTGAGCAGTTCTTC. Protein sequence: CASSMDSLKGAEQFF.

The CDR3 is CSASGTGGGEAFF. CDR3 DNA sequence: TGCAGCGCCTCCGGGACAGGGGGCGGGGAAGCTTTCTTT. V is TRBV29-1 and J is TRBJ1-1, with 12 nucleotides matching TRBD1. The CDR3 extends over 13 amino acids. Trimming took 7 bases from V and 8 from J; bases not matched to a gene: 8. Germline values: CDR1 SQVTM, CDR2 ANQGSEA.

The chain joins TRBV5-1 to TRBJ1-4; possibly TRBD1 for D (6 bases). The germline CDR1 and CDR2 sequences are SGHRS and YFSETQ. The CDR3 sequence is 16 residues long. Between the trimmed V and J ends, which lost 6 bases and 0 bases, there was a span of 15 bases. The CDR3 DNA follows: TGCGCCAGCACCCTACAGGGTATCGCAACTAATGAAAAACTGTTTTTT. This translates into CASTLQGIATNEKLFF.

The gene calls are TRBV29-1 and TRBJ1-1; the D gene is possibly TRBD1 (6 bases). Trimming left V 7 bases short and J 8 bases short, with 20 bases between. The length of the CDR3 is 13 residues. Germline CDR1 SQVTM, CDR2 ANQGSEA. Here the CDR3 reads CSAGQLLGEEAFF. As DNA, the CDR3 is TGCAGCGCAGGACAGTTATTGGGAGAGGAAGCTTTCTTT.

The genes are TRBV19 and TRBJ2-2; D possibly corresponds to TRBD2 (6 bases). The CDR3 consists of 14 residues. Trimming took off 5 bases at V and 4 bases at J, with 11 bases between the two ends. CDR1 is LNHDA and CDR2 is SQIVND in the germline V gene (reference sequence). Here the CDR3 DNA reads TGTGCCAGTAGTGGGACCGGGGGCACCGGGGAGCTGTTTTTT. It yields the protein CASSGTGGTGELFF.